One T cell receptor (beta chain) is described in this entry. It lacks a known antigen. One base away there is no much larger clone; base qualities are not given. Sample treatment or condition, as interpreted from the label and publication: around 19 received Ad26.COV2.S at low or high dose, single or two shots; about 5 received placebo; per-sample allocation not given. For vaccine and placebo recipients, the sequenced repertoires came from samples collected on day 63 after the first injection. Cohort 1b enrolled 25 or so adults aged 18-55 years at a single site in Boston, USA, between 29 July and 7 August 2020. Ad26.COV2.S consisted of a replication-incompetent adenovirus type 26 vector by which a prefusion-stabilized SARS-CoV-2 spike protein from the original Wuhan strain was expressed. These data originate in a study of Ad26.COV2.S vaccination and SARS-CoV-2 variants listed by TCRdb under 2021. Regarding the study in general: Vaccine-arm donors were drawn from COV1001, a multicentre, randomized, double-blind, placebo-controlled phase I-IIa trial of Ad26.COV2.S in healthy adults. Dosing of Ad26.COV2.S was intramuscular, at either 5x10^10 or 1x10^11 viral particles, delivered as one shot or as two shots spaced 56 days apart. TCRbeta repertoire sequencing was used to assess the specificity and breadth of SARS-CoV-2-reactive T cell receptors after Ad26.COV2.S vaccination. A total of roughly 32 samples were included in the TCR-sequenced set, comprising some 20 Ad26.COV2.S vaccine recipients, 5 placebo recipients and 8 SARS-CoV-2 convalescent individuals. Trial participants were randomized into five groups of five: low-dose or high-dose Ad26.COV2.S given once or twice, or placebo on both occasions. Throughout the experiments and outcome assessment, investigators stayed blinded to trial group allocation.

V was cut back by 3 bases and J by 2 bases, leaving a gap of 9 bases between them. Sequences LNHDA (CDR1) and SQIVND (CDR2) are obtained from the germline V gene (reference sequence). Measured from the cysteine to the phenylalanine, the CDR3 is 14 residues long. Only the CDR3 part of the read is kept: 42 bases, read in frame from the first base. The immunoSEQ Assay was used to sequence TCRbeta CDR3 regions. After extraction, genomic DNA underwent amplification by bias-controlled multiplex PCR, followed by high-throughput sequencing. Regarding the original processing steps: To quantify the absolute abundance of every unique TCRbeta CDR3 region, sequences were collapsed and filtered. T cell fraction was estimated by normalizing TCRbeta template counts to usable DNA, with usable DNA measured through amplification of reference genes found in all nucleated cells. Repertoire TCRs were annotated as SARS-CoV-2-specific when V gene, CDR3 amino acid sequence and J gene were exactly matched to a known reactive TCR set. MIRA supplied the reference SARS-CoV-2 TCR set, which was filtered for enrichment in COVID-19-positive ImmuneCODE repertoires so that public or cross-reactive TCRs were removed. Drawing on the MIRA antigens, annotated TCRs were analysed further at the level of specific ORF or position within ORF. Breadth was defined as annotated unique rearrangements over total unique productive rearrangements; depth was the summed frequency of those rearrangements. Group comparisons of TCR breadth used two-sided Wilcoxon rank-sum tests. TCRdb's version of the immuneACCESS table is confined to in-frame rearrangements and falls short of the full clone set. An unresolved V gene accounts for under half of the shortfall where checked; the remainder is of unknown origin. The DNA was the basis for D and trimming; V, J and clone size are from that table. This sample comprises some 320,000 clones, approximately 80% of them detected only once. The ten top clones hold 2.1% of the sample.

Overall study results and their limits: Ad26.COV2.S recipients had higher spike-specific TCR breadth than placebo recipients (P = 0.0014). Vaccine and placebo recipients had similar non-spike TCR breadth, a finding consistent with the vaccine containing only spike. According to the authors, total T cell responses may have been underestimated by the TCR breadth and depth analyses. Comparing responses between vaccine doses or regimens was not something the study was powered to do. After vaccination, spike-specific CD8+ and CD4+ T cell responses were reported to show substantial breadth.

This receptor chain uses TRBV19 and TRBJ2-3; the D gene identity is not certain. This sequence originates from a person between 18 and 65 years old who received the Ad26.COV2.S COVID-19 vaccine or a placebo. The material sequenced was peripheral blood, taken in a trial of Ad26.COV2.S vaccine versus placebo. CDR3 reads: CASSILGNTDTQYF. The bases read TGTGCCAGTAGTATTTTAGGAAACACAGATACGCAGTATTTT.